This passage covers 18 T cell receptor beta chains from one sample sequenced in a study of human T cells and chemical hapten exposure. Time point described: pre-sensitization, week 0. Treatment indicated: therapeutic diphenylcyclopropenone sensitization with weekly scalp DPC. TCRdb re-called the RACE reads through MiXCR, storing one row per CDR3 protein. The sample gives some 250,000 distinct CDR3 sequences, just under 8% of which show up once; 0.9% to 1.5% is in the top ten. The sample here was whole blood, taken in connection with sensitization to the hapten diphenylcyclopropenone (DPC). These receptors were collected from a man aged 18 to 30 with alopecia areata. Some clones in this sample may be carry-over from other donors' samples.

The V call is TRBV5-1, the J call TRBJ2-5; 8 bases map to TRBD1. Germline CDR1 SGHRS, CDR2 YFSETQ. The CDR3 is 14 amino acids. The J segment lost 5 bases and the V segment lost 4 bases, leaving 7 bases of the junction unmatched. DNA for the CDR3: TGCGCCAGCAGCACGGACAGGGTCGGCGAGACCCAGTACTTC. Protein sequence: CASSTDRVGETQYF.

This clonotype was seen many times. The CDR3 coding sequence is TGTGCCAGTAGACTACAGTCTAACTATGGCTACACCTTC. The encoded protein is CASRLQSNYGYTF. This sequence joins TRBV19 and TRBJ1-2, with D unresolved. V gave up 6 bases and J gave up 0 bases, with 8 bases separating them. Germline-derived CDR1 and CDR2 are LNHDA and SQIVND (reference sequence). The CDR3 loop spans 13 amino acids.

In this sample, this clonotype turned up a few times. V gene TRBV5-5 combines with J gene TRBJ1-1, with D perhaps matching TRBD1 (6 bases). V was clipped by 4 bases and J by 13 bases, with 38 bases between them. Germline V gene data show CDR1 as SGHKS and CDR2 as YYEKEE (reference sequence). The CDR3 has 19 amino acids. The chain's CDR3 is CASSPPGGGLNSLLLDGFF. The CDR3 DNA follows: TGTGCCAGCAGCCCCCCGGGGGGCGGGCTCAACTCTTTACTTCTTGACGGTTTCTTT.

This clonotype was observed a handful of times. V and J are TRBV6-1 and TRBJ2-3, with D tentatively TRBD1 (6 bases). Trimming stripped 8 bases from V and 2 bases from J, with 20 bases between. The CDR3 loop spans 16 amino acids. Germline CDR1 MNHNS, CDR2 SASEGT. CDR3 nucleotide sequence: TGTGCCAGCGTACTCAGGGGAGTGTTTTCCACAGATACGCAGTATTTT. Translating it yields CASVLRGVFSTDTQYF.

This clonotype was picked up a small number of times. The chain uses TRBV20-1 and TRBJ1-1; TRBD1 agrees at 9 bases. Germline values: CDR1 DFQATT, CDR2 SNEGSKA (reference sequence). The CDR3 extends over 17 amino acids. The trim removed 6 bases at V and 4 bases at J, leaving 18 bases unmatched. DNA of the CDR3: TGCAGTGCCAAAAGCTACCGGGACAGGGAAAGAGGCACTGAAGCTTTCTTT. Protein sequence: CSAKSYRDRERGTEAFF.

This clonotype was recorded at least ten times. Here the CDR3 reads CASSYSTYYTYNEQFF. CDR3 bases: TGTGCCAGCAGTTACTCGACGTACTACACCTACAATGAGCAGTTCTTC. V gene TRBV6-6 combines with J gene TRBJ2-1; D uncertain. This CDR3 has 16 residues. The V end lost 0 bases, the J end lost 2 bases, and 11 bases lay between the germline ends. Germline CDR1 is MNHNY and CDR2 is SVGAGI (reference sequence).

This clonotype was recorded a few times. The chain couples TRBV6-2 or TRBV6-3 to TRBJ1-4; 7 nucleotides align to TRBD1. The J segment lost 2 bases and the V segment lost 8 bases, leaving 8 bases of the junction unmatched. Germline values: CDR1 MNHEY, CDR2 SVGEGT. The CDR3 sequence is 15 residues long. The CDR3 loop reads CASGHRGGTNEKLFF. Here the CDR3 DNA reads TGTGCCAGCGGGCACAGGGGAGGGACTAATGAAAAACTGTTTTTT.

J is TRBJ2-3 and V is TRBV7-9; 7 bases map to TRBD1. Trimming removed 5 bases from V and 5 bases from J; junction bases left unmatched: 10. The CDR3 has 15 amino acids. Germline V CDR1 and CDR2: SEHNR, FQNEAQ (reference sequence). CDR3 nucleotides: TGTGCCAGCAGCCCTCGGACAGGAAGTCTAGATACGCAGTATTTT. It yields the protein CASSPRTGSLDTQYF.

This chain joins TRBV5-1 and TRBJ2-7; perhaps TRBD1 as D (6 bases). The germline CDR1 and CDR2 sequences are SGHRS and YFSETQ. Trimming took off 4 bases at V and 6 bases at J, with 11 bases between the two ends. The CDR3 loop spans 12 amino acids. CDR3 DNA sequence: TGCGCCAGCAGCACGGACAGCGTCGAGCAGTACTTC. Translation: CASSTDSVEQYF.

This clonotype was seen only once. The V call is TRBV6-5, the J call TRBJ2-6; D not resolved. The CDR3 is 17 amino acids. Trimming cost V 6 bases and J 0 bases, with 15 bases left between them. Germline CDR1 is MNHEY and CDR2 is SVGAGI. CDR3 sequence (DNA): TGTGCCAGCAGACGCCGGGCCATAGGCTCTGGGGCCAACGTCCTGACTTTC. Protein product: CASRRRAIGSGANVLTF.

Only a few counts were recorded for this clonotype. The chain couples TRBV7-9 to TRBJ1-6; D might be TRBD1 (5 bases). The CDR3 covers 14 residues. CDR1 is SEHNR and CDR2 is FQNEAQ in the germline V gene (reference sequence). Trimming took off 1 base at V and 6 bases at J, with 7 bases between the two ends. In DNA form, the CDR3 reads TGTGCCAGCAGCTTAGGGGACCTTAATTCACCCCTCCACTTT. Protein sequence: CASSLGDLNSPLHF.

The V gene is TRBV13, the J gene TRBJ2-5, with unresolved D. CDR1 and CDR2 (germline): PRHDT, FYEKMQ (reference sequence). Deletions cut 8 bases from V and 3 bases from J, with 16 bases between. This CDR3 contains 14 residues. This CDR3 is CASLKAGRKETQYF. DNA of the CDR3: TGTGCCAGCCTCAAGGCCGGACGGAAAGAGACCCAGTACTTC.

This clonotype was observed a few times. The chain employs TRBV5-1 and TRBJ1-4, with 9 bases matching TRBD1. This CDR3 has 15 residues. Per the germline V gene, CDR1 is SGHRS and CDR2 is YFSETQ. Trimming at V came to 3 bases and at J to 2 bases, leaving 2 bases not matched to a gene. The CDR3: CASSSGTGTNEKLFF. In DNA, the CDR3 is TGCGCCAGCAGCTCGGGGACAGGGACTAATGAAAAACTGTTTTTT.

This clonotype occurred a few times. The V gene is TRBV24-1, the J gene TRBJ2-2, with a possible D match to TRBD1 (6 bases). The CDR3 contains 15 residues. CDR1 and CDR2 from the germline V gene are KGHDR and SFDVKD. Trimming pared 4 bases from V and 3 bases from J, leaving 11 bases between. CDR3 nucleotide sequence: TGTGCCACCAGTGAAAGAGACAGGTACACCGGGGAGCTGTTTTTT. Encoded protein: CATSERDRYTGELFF.

CDR3 protein: CASSDGLFQETQYF. The CDR3 DNA is TGTGCCAGCAGCGACGGACTCTTCCAAGAGACCCAGTACTTC. This chain connects TRBV9 to TRBJ2-5; weak D call: TRBD2 (5 bases). The V end was cut by 3 bases, the J end by 1 base, with 10 bases between. The V gene's germline CDR1 is SGDLS and CDR2 YYNGEE. This CDR3 has 14 amino acids.

The sample holds many counts of this clonotype. The chain recombines TRBV27 with TRBJ2-5; D might be TRBD1 or TRBD2, each matching 5 bases. This CDR3 comprises 14 residues. The V end was cut by 5 bases, the J end by 4 bases, with 14 bases between. The germline CDR1 and CDR2 sequences are MNHEY and SMNVEV (reference sequence). Here the CDR3 reads CASSLRTGPETQYF. CDR3 DNA sequence: TGTGCCAGCAGTCTCCGGACGGGGCCAGAGACCCAGTACTTC.

This clonotype was observed a handful of times. The chain uses TRBV28 and TRBJ1-5; D perhaps matches TRBD1 (6 bases). This CDR3 is 15 amino acids long. V dropped 6 bases and J dropped 1 base, with 13 bases sitting between them. Germline CDR1 and CDR2: MDHEN and SYDVKM. The CDR3 DNA is TGTGCCAGCAGGTCCGACCAGGGGAGCAATCAGCCCCAGCATTTT. Translated, it gives CASRSDQGSNQPQHF.

The J gene is TRBJ1-1, the V gene TRBV14; no clear D. The germline V gene encodes CDR1 SGHDN and CDR2 FVKESK. Deletions cut 4 bases from V and 3 bases from J, with 12 bases between. The CDR3 totals 14 residues. DNA of the CDR3: TGTGCCAGCAGCCCGCAGGATCTCTACACTGAAGCTTTCTTT. Translating it yields CASSPQDLYTEAFF.